This entry lists 24 T cell receptor beta chains sequenced from one sample in a study of beta chain features in type 1 diabetes. Notes on the study in general: Among patients with Type 1 diabetes, TCRB CDR3s were moderately but significantly shorter in every one of the four CD4+ subsets.

TCRB transcripts that were expressed got sequenced, as all of the isolated RNA had been reverse transcribed. TCRdb's table, derived via immunoSEQ multiplex PCR, lists solely in-frame clones and lacks some. The sample shows 200,000 to 300,000 clones, approximately 15% of them seen only once. Their antigens remain unidentified. Sequencing was done on a sample of naive CD4+ T cells from blood. These receptors were taken from a young man with type 1 diabetes.

This clone was picked up a small number of times. The V call is TRBV5-4, the J call TRBJ2-7, with TRBD2 matching 11 bases. CDR1 is SGHNT, CDR2 YYREEE, per germline (reference sequence). There are 15 residues in the CDR3. V shed 4 bases, J shed 5 bases, and the junction held 8 bases outside the gene matches. CDR3 amino acids: CASSLKTSGENEQYF. In nucleotides, the CDR3 is TGTGCCAGCAGCCTGAAGACTAGCGGGGAAAACGAGCAGTACTTC.

This clone was counted between two and nine times. The V and J genes are TRBV30 and TRBJ1-5; D not certain. Germline V gives CDR1 GTSNPN, CDR2 SVGIG (reference sequence). Trimming took 5 bases from V and 2 from J, leaving 10 bases between them. The CDR3 spans 13 residues. The CDR3 nucleotides read TGTGCCTGGTCCGACCAGGGCAATCAGCCCCAGCATTTT. Its protein is CAWSDQGNQPQHF.

This clone appeared a few times. The V call is TRBV11-2, the J call TRBJ2-5; D uncertain. Trimming cost V 1 base and J 3 bases, with 12 bases left between them. In germline, CDR1 is SGHAT, CDR2 FQNNGV. This CDR3 comprises 15 residues. The DNA for the CDR3 is TGTGCCAGCAGCTTAGGACCAGGTCTGAAAGAGACCCAGTACTTC. It yields the protein CASSLGPGLKETQYF.

This clone was recorded a few times. The chain combines TRBV9 with TRBJ2-5, with 8 bases that match TRBD2. The CDR3 totals 16 residues. Germline CDR1 SGDLS, CDR2 YYNGEE. J was trimmed by 0 bases and V by 0 bases; bases with no gene match: 4. CDR3 DNA: TGTGCCAGCAGCGTAGGAGTAGCGGGGTACCAAGAGACCCAGTACTTC. This gives the protein CASSVGVAGYQETQYF.

This clone occurred a few times. V gene TRBV2 combines with J gene TRBJ1-2; D might be TRBD1 (6 bases). Germline V lookup: CDR1 SNHLY, CDR2 FYNNEI. V was pared by 6 bases and J by 5 bases, with 13 bases between. The CDR3 spans 13 residues. The CDR3 DNA reads TGTGCCAGCAGAGTACAGGGAAGTTATGGCTACACCTTC. As protein: CASRVQGSYGYTF. The full variable domain, completed using reference TRBV2 and TRBJ1-2, is EPEVTQTPSHQVTQMGQEVILRCVPISNHLYFYWYRQILGQKVEFLVSFYNNEISEKSEIFDDQFSVERPDGSNFTLKIRSTKLEDSAMYFCASRVQGSYGYTFGSGTRLTVV.

This clone was seen once. The rearrangement links TRBV2 to TRBJ1-5, with TRBD1 identical over 9 bases. CDR1 and CDR2 (germline): SNHLY, FYNNEI. V shed 5 bases and J 11 bases; nucleotides not matched to a gene: 10. This CDR3 comprises 14 residues. The CDR3 bases are TGTGCCAGCAGTACCGGGACAGGGCCCAGGGCCCAGCATTTT. Translating it yields CASSTGTGPRAQHF.

This chain uses TRBV7-9 with TRBJ1-2; 7 nucleotides agree with TRBD1. Per germline, CDR1 SEHNR and CDR2 FQNEAQ (reference sequence). The V and J ends lost 1 base and 7 bases, in that order; junction bases with no gene match: 0. The CDR3 consists of 12 residues. This chain's CDR3 is CASSLGQGGYTF. The CDR3 bases are TGTGCCAGCAGCTTAGGACAGGGTGGCTACACCTTC.

This clone was detected only a few times. The chain links TRBV30 to TRBJ1-3, with D possibly matching TRBD1 (5 bases). Germline assignment: CDR1 GTSNPN and CDR2 SVGIG (reference sequence). V shed 2 bases and J shed 2 bases, with 10 bases lying between them. CDR3 length: 14 amino acids. In DNA, the CDR3 is TGTGCCTGGAGTCATCAGGGAACTGGAAACACCATATATTTT. This encodes CAWSHQGTGNTIYF.

This clone was observed a handful of times. The V and J genes are TRBV5-1 and TRBJ2-1; TRBD2 matches at 13 bases. The CDR3 is made up of 15 amino acids. Per the germline V gene, CDR1 is SGHRS and CDR2 is YFSETQ. The J segment lost 5 bases and the V segment lost 4 bases, leaving 3 bases of the junction unmatched. Here the CDR3 reads CASSATSGRDNEQFF. The CDR3, as DNA: TGCGCCAGCAGCGCTACTAGCGGGAGGGACAATGAGCAGTTCTTC.

The chain combines TRBV19 with TRBJ2-7; D is possibly TRBD2 (6 bases). The V gene's germline CDR1 is LNHDA and CDR2 SQIVND (reference sequence). This CDR3 contains 15 residues. Trimming removed 8 bases at V and 0 bases at J, with 17 bases between. The CDR3 DNA reads as TGTGCCAGTGCCCTCGGGGGTCCACTCTCCTACGAGCAGTACTTC. The encoded protein is CASALGGPLSYEQYF.

The J gene is TRBJ1-1, the V gene TRBV7-6; possibly TRBD1 for D (6 bases). Trimming removed 1 base at V and 6 bases at J, with 12 bases between. Germline loops: CDR1 SGHVS, CDR2 FNYEAQ. The CDR3 covers 14 residues. The CDR3 region has the DNA TGTGCCAGCAGCTTAGACGGGGGGCGATCTGAAGCTTTCTTT. It translates to CASSLDGGRSEAFF.

The chain joins TRBV5-1 to TRBJ1-2, with 7 nucleotides matching TRBD1. There are 14 residues in the CDR3. Germline V gives CDR1 SGHRS, CDR2 YFSETQ. Trimming removed 0 bases from V and 5 bases from J; junction bases left unmatched: 4. CDR3 coding DNA: TGCGCCAGCAGCTTGGATGGACAGGAGTATGGCTACACCTTC. This translates into CASSLDGQEYGYTF.

The chain uses TRBV10-3 and TRBJ2-7; 9 positions match TRBD2. Germline V gene data show CDR1 as ENHRY and CDR2 as SYGVKD. The CDR3 is 14 amino acids. J gave up 2 bases and V 8 bases, and 7 bases lay outside the gene matches. CDR3 amino acids: CAIGSSGGTYEQYF. CDR3 in DNA: TGTGCCATCGGTAGTAGCGGGGGAACCTACGAGCAGTACTTC.

This clone was detected only a few times. The V and J genes are TRBV19 and TRBJ2-2, with 8 bases lining up with TRBD2. Germline assignment: CDR1 LNHDA and CDR2 SQIVND (reference sequence). This CDR3 contains 14 residues. V dropped 4 bases and J dropped 5; count of bases not matched to a gene: 3. This CDR3 is CASSTRGGTGELFF. The CDR3 nucleotides are TGTGCCAGTAGTACCCGGGGGGGGACCGGGGAGCTGTTTTTT.

The V call is TRBV7-2, the J call TRBJ1-3; D is ambiguous. Germline V gene lookup returns CDR1 SGHTA and CDR2 FQGNSA. The CDR3 consists of 14 residues. V lost 5 bases to trimming and J lost 0 bases, with 8 bases between them. CDR3 nucleotide sequence: TGTGCCAGCAGCGCCCGGGACTCTGGAAACACCATATATTTT. Protein: CASSARDSGNTIYF.

Only a few counts were recorded for this clone. The CDR3 nucleotides read TGCAGCGCGACAGTGAACACTGAAGCTTTCTTT. As protein: CSATVNTEAFF. The gene calls are TRBV29-1 and TRBJ1-1; perhaps TRBD1 as D (5 bases). Looked up from germline, CDR1 is SQVTM and CDR2 is ANQGSEA. The CDR3 runs 11 residues. V lost 7 bases, J lost 0 bases, and 6 bases lay in between.

This sequence joins TRBV12-2 and TRBJ2-5; the table's TRBD2 call for D was not verified on the DNA. TRBV12-2 is marked as a pseudogene. This CDR3 comprises 16 residues. The CDR3 DNA sequence: TGTGCAAGTCGCTTAGCGCGGGGCACGACTCAAGAGACCCAGTACTTC. Its protein product is CASRLARGTTQETQYF.

The chain uses TRBV4-1 and TRBJ1-1; possible D gene TRBD1, 5 bases. The CDR3 length is 15 residues. With 5 bases removed from V and 1 base from J, the gap between germline ends came to 14 bases. Germline V lookup: CDR1 MGHRA, CDR2 YSYEKL. The CDR3 DNA sequence: TGCGCCAGCAGCGCCCGACAGACTCCGAACACTGAAGCTTTCTTT. The encoded protein is CASSARQTPNTEAFF.

This clone turned up a few times. The CDR3 here is CASSSAGGIVDTQYF. The CDR3 DNA is TGTGCCAGCAGTTCGGCGGGGGGGATCGTAGATACGCAGTATTTT. The chain joins TRBV6-5 to TRBJ2-3; 9 bases are shared with TRBD2. This CDR3 region has 15 residues. Germline assignment: CDR1 MNHEY and CDR2 SVGAGI. The V gene end was trimmed by 4 bases and the J gene end by 5 bases; junction bases not matched to a gene: 7.

The genes are TRBV5-1 and TRBJ2-1, with 10 bases lining up with TRBD2. Trimming cost V 7 bases and J 9 bases; bases outside gene matches: 7. The CDR3 contains 13 residues. Germline CDR1 and CDR2: SGHRS and YFSETQ. The CDR3 here is CASQREGRGEQFF. The CDR3 bases are TGCGCCAGCCAGCGGGAGGGCCGGGGTGAGCAGTTCTTC.

Only a few counts were recorded for this clone. The chain carries TRBV6-5 and TRBJ2-5, with 9 bases fitting TRBD1. CDR1 and CDR2 from the germline V gene are MNHEY and SVGAGI. Trimming at V came to 2 bases and at J to 3 bases, leaving 4 bases not matched to a gene. The CDR3 loop spans 15 amino acids. CDR3 DNA sequence: TGTGCCAGCAGTTACCCCGGGACAGGGAAAGAGACCCAGTACTTC. This gives the protein CASSYPGTGKETQYF.

V gene TRBV25-1 combines with J gene TRBJ1-3, with unresolved D. Germline values: CDR1 MGHDK, CDR2 SYGVNS. CDR3 length equals 14 residues. The V gene lost 4 bases and the J gene lost 0 bases, with 7 bases spanning the gap. The DNA of the CDR3 is TGTGCCAGCAGTGTCGCGGGCTCTGGAAACACCATATATTTT. Amino acids: CASSVAGSGNTIYF.

The V call is TRBV5-6, the J call TRBJ2-7, with D possibly matching TRBD1 (5 bases). The germline V and J ends were trimmed by 4 bases and 2 bases, with 19 bases remaining between them. The CDR3 contains 16 residues. Germline CDR1 reads SGHDT; CDR2 reads YYEEEE. The CDR3 coding sequence is TGTGCCAGCAGCAGGAACAAGGGGCACCGGGCCTACGAGCAGTACTTC. This sequence encodes CASSRNKGHRAYEQYF.

The chain combines TRBV9 with TRBJ1-1; the match to TRBD1 covers 7 bases. Germline V gives CDR1 SGDLS, CDR2 YYNGEE. The CDR3 is made up of 14 amino acids. V lost 2 bases, J lost 4 bases, and 5 bases stayed unmatched. CDR3 protein: CASSVGQPVTEAFF. CDR3 nucleotide sequence: TGTGCCAGCAGCGTGGGACAGCCTGTCACTGAAGCTTTCTTT.